The clone carrying this T cell receptor beta chain was recorded only once. Its target is not known. These data belong to a study of PD-1 blockade in mismatch repair-deficient tumors. Study results and caveats: After pembrolizumab, tumor-resident clones rose rapidly, then generally contracted before radiologic responses.

Mismatch repair deficiency was confirmed in all patients, by PCR or immunohistochemistry. Sequencing used immunoSEQ multiplex PCR; TCRdb keeps in-frame clones, though not all of them. The top ten clones hold 13% of a sample with 120,000 or so clones, more than 85% of them seen once. Trimming left V 2 bases short and J 1 base short, with 15 bases between. Per germline, CDR1 SNHLY and CDR2 FYNNEI. The CDR3 covers 16 residues. This specimen consisted of peripheral blood, obtained 44 weeks after starting pembrolizumab. This TCR derives from an adult with mismatch repair-deficient cancer. This rearrangement joins TRBV2 to TRBJ2-7; TRBD1 is a possible D gene (5 bases). CDR3 DNA: TGTGCCAGCAGTGAATCGAGGACATCCCTGTCCTACGAGCAGTACTTC. Translation: CASSESRTSLSYEQYF. Based on the CDR3 plus reference TRBV2 and TRBJ2-7, the full variable domain is EPEVTQTPSHQVTQMGQEVILRCVPISNHLYFYWYRQILGQKVEFLVSFYNNEISEKSEIFDDQFSVERPDGSNFTLKIRSTKLEDSAMYFCASSESRTSLSYEQYFGPGTRLTVT.